This T cell receptor beta chain was captured in a study of OX40 agonist ivuxolimab in advanced cancers. Assay used: immunoSEQ multiplex PCR; TCRdb lists only in-frame clones, some missing. The sample yields 25,000 to 30,000 clones, approximately 86% seen once. The germline gives CDR1 SGDLS, CDR2 YYNGEE. The CDR3 sequence is 11 residues long. Trimming shortened V by 7 bases and J by 7 bases, and 8 bases separated the two germline ends. This rearrangement joins TRBV9 to TRBJ1-4; the D is unclear. The input for sequencing was CD4+ or CD8+ T cells sorted from blood, taken in a trial of the OX40 agonist ivuxolimab. This TCR came from an adult with an advanced solid tumor such as melanoma, head and neck, liver or kidney cancer. Written as DNA, the CDR3 is TGTGCCAGCGGCGCGAGTGAAAAACTGTTTTTT. This translates into CASGASEKLFF.